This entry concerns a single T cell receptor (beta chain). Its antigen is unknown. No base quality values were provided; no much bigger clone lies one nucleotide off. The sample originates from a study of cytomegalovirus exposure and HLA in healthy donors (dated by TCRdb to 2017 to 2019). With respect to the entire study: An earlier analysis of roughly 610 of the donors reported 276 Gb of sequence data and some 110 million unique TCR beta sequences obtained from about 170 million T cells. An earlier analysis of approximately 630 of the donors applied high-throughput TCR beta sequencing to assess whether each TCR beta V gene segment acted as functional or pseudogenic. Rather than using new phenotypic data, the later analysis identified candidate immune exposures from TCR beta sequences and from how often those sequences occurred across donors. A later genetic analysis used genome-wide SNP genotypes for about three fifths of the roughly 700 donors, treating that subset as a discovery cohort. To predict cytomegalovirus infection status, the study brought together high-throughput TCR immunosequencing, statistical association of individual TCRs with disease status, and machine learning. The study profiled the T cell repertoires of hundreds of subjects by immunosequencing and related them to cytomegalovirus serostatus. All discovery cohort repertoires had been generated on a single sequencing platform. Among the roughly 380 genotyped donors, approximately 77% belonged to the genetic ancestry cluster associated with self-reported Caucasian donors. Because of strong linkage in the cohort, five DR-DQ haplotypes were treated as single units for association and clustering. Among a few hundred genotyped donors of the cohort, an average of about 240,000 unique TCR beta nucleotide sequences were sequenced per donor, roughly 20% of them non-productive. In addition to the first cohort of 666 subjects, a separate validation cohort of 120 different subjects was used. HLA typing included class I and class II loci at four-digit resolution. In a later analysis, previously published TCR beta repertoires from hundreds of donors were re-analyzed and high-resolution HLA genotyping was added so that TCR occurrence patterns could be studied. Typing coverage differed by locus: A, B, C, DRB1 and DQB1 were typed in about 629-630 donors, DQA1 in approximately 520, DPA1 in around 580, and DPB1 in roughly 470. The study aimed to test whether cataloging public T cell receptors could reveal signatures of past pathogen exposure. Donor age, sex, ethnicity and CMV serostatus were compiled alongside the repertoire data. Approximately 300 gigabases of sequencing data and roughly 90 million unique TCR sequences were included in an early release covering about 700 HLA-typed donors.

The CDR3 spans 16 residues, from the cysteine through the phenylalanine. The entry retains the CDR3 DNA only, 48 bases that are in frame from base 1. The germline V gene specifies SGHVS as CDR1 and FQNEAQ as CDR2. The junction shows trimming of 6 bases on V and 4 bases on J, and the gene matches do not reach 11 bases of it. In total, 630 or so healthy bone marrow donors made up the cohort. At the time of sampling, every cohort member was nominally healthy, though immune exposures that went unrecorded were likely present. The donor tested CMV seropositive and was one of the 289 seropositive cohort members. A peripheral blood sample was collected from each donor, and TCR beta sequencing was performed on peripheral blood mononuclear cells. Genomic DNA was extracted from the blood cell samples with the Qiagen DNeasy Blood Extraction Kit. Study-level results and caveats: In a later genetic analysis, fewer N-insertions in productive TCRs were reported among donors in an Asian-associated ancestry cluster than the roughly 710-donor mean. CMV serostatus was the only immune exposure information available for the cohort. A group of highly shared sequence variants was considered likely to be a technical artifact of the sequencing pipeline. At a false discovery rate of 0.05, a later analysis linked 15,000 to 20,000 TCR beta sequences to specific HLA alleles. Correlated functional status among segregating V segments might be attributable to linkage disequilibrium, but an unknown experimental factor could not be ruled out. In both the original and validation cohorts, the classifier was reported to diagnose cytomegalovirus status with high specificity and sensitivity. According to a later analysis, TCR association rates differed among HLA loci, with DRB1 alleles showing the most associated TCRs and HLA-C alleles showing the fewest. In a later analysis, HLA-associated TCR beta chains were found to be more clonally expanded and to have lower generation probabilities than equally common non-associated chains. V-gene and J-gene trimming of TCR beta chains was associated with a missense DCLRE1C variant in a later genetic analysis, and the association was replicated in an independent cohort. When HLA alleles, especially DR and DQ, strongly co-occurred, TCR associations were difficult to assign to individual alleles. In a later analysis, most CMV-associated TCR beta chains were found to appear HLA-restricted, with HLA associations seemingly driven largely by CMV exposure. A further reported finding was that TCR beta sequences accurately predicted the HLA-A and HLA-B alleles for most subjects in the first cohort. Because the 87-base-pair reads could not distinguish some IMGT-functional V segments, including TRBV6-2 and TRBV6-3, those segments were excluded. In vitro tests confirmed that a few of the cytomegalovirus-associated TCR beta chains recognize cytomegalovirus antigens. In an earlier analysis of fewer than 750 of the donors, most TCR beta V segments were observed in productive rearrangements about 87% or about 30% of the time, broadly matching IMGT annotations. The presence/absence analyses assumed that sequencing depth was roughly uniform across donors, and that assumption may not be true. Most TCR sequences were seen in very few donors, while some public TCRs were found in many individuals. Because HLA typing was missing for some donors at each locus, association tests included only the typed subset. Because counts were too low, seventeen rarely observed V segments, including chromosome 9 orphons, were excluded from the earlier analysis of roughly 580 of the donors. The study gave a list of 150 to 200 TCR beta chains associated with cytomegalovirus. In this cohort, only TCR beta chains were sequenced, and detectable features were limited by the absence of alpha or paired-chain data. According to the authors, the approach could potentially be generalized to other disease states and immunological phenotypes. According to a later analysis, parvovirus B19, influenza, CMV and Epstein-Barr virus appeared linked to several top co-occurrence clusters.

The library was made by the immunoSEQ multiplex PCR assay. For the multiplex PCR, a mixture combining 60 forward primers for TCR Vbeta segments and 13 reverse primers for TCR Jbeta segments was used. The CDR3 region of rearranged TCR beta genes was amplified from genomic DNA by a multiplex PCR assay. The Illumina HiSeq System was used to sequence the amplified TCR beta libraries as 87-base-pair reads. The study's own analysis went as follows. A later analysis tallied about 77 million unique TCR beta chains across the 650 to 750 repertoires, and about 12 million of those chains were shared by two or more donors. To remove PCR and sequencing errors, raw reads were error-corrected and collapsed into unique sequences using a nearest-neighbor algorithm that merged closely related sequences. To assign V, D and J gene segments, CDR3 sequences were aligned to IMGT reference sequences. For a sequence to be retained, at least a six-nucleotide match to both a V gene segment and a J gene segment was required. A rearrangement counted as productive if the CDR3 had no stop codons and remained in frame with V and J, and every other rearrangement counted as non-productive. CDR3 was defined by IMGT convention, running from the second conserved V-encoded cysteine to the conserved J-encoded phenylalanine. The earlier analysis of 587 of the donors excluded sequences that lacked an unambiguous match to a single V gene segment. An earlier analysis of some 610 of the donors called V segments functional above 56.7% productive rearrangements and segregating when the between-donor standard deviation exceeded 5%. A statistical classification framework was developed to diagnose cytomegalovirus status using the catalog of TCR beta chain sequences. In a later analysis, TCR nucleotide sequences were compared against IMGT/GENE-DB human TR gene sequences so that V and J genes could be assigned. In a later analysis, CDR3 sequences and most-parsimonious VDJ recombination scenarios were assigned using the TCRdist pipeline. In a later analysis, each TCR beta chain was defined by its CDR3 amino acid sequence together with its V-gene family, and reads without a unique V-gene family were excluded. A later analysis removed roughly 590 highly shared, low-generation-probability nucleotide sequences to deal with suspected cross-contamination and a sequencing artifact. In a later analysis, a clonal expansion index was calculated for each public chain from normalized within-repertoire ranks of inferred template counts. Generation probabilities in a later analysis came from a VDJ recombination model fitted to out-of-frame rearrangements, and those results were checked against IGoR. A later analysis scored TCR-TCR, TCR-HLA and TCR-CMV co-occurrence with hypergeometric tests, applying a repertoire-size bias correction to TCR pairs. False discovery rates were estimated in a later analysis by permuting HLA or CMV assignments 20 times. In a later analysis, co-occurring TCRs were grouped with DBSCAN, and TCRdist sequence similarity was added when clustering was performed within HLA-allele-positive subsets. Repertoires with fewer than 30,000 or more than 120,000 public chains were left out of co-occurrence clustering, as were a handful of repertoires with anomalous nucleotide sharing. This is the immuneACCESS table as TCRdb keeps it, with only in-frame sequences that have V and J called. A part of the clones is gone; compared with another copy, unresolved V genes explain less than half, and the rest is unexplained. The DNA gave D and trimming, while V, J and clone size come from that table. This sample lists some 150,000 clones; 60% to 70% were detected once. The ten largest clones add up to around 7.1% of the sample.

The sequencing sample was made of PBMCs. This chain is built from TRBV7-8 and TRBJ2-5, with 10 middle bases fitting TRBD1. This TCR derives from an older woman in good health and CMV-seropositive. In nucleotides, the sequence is TGTGCCAGCAGTTTTAGTGACAGGGGGCTAGGAGAGACCCAGTACTTC. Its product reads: CASSFSDRGLGETQYF. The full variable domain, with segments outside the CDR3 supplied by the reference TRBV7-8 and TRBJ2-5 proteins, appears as GAGVSQSPRYKVAKRGQDVALRCDPISGHVSLFWYQQALGQGPEFLTYFQNEAQLDKSGLPSDRFFAERPEGSVSTLKIQRTQQEDSAVYLCASSFSDRGLGETQYFGPGTRLLVL.